This T cell receptor beta chain was observed in a study of T cells in Graves' hyperthyroidism and ophthalmopathy. This clonotype came up many times. Using RNA transcripts as the source, TCR beta CDR3 regions were amplified. HTBI primers were the set used in a first-round RT-PCR of the TCR CDR3. Via MiXCR, TCRdb re-called the multiplex PCR reads, giving one row per CDR3 protein. The table records over 200,000 distinct CDR3 sequences, more than 12% of them present only once. What was sequenced was blood. The source is a woman in her thirties or forties with Graves' hyperthyroidism that later progressed to Graves' ophthalmopathy.

In DNA form, the CDR3 reads TGTGCCAGCAGTCCTCGGGACAGGGTACTCAATGAGCAGTTCTTC. Residues: CASSPRDRVLNEQFF. V and J are TRBV7-8 and TRBJ2-1, with 9 bases identical to TRBD1. The CDR3 is made up of 15 amino acids. The V segment lost 6 bases and the J segment 6 bases; nucleotides outside the gene matches: 9. Germline assignment: CDR1 SGHVS and CDR2 FQNEAQ.